Detailed here is one T cell receptor beta chain. Its antigen is unknown. The PCR ran on 60 Vbeta and 13 Jbeta primers. The protocol was immunoSEQ multiplex PCR, while the TCRdb copy is restricted to in-frame clones and leaves out a portion. The table shows roughly 190,000 clones, with 70% to 85% occurring only once. V was clipped by 5 bases and J by 2 bases; unmatched bases: 6. The germline CDR1 and CDR2 sequences are PRHDT and FYEKMQ (reference sequence). The CDR3 length is 15 residues. The sample originates from a study of cytomegalovirus exposure and HLA in healthy donors. Study-wide results and caveats: Among the CMV-associated chains, a few were confirmed in vitro as specific for CMV antigens. A previous analysis found most TCR beta V segments productive roughly 90% or roughly 30% of the time.

The sequenced material came from PBMCs. The TCR originated in a man aged 40-49 years in good health and CMV-seropositive. The chain combines TRBV13 with TRBJ2-3; 8 bases fit TRBD2. The CDR3 bases are TGTGCCAGCAGCCCGGGACTAGTCTTCACAGATACGCAGTATTTT. Amino acids: CASSPGLVFTDTQYF.